The clone carrying this T cell receptor (beta chain) was picked up one time. Its antigen is undetermined. From germline, CDR1 is LGHNT and CDR2 FRNRAP. The CDR3 runs 14 residues. Trimming took off 3 bases at V and 4 bases at J, with 10 bases between the two ends. TCRdb keeps only in-frame clones here, not all; method: immunoSEQ multiplex PCR. The sample yields about 47,000 clones, roughly 93% seen once. These data are taken from a study of graft-versus-host responses after intestinal transplantation. The wider study: Every transplant recipient was induced with anti-thymocyte globulin, then maintained on tacrolimus and steroids for 2 to 4 years.

Regarding the study as a whole: GvH clones occurred in recipient marrow; some first appeared in ileum or blood.

The chain is built from TRBV12-5 and TRBJ1-3; D possibly corresponds to TRBD1 (5 bases). This specimen consisted of PBMCs, obtained 750 to 850 days after a first intestinal transplant, on the day of a second. This clonotype was sampled from a human patient who received an intestinal transplant, so some T cells may come from the graft donor. The DNA for the CDR3 is TGTGCTAGTGGTTTAGGGGTTGGCGGAAACACCATATATTTT. Amino acids: CASGLGVGGNTIYF. Based on the CDR3 plus reference TRBV12-5 and TRBJ1-3, the full variable domain is DARVTQTPRHKVTEMGQEVTMRCQPILGHNTVFWYRQTMMQGLELLAYFRNRAPLDDSGMPKDRFSAEMPDATLATLKIQPSEPRDSAVYFCASGLGVGGNTIYFGEGSWLTVV.